Presented here are 6 T cell receptor beta chains from one specimen sequenced in a study of PD-1 blockade in classical Hodgkin lymphoma. The data were produced by immunoSEQ multiplex PCR, yet TCRdb's version contains in-frame clones alone and is incomplete. The table has 39,000 or so clones, approximately 90% seen once. In every patient, relapse followed autologous stem cell transplantation, while exposure to brentuximab vedotin differed. The sample in question was peripheral blood mononuclear cells (PBMCs), obtained before the second cycle of nivolumab. The receptors were gathered from a human donor with classical Hodgkin lymphoma.

This chain joins TRBV5-8 and TRBJ1-5; no clear D gene. Trimming stripped 2 bases from V and 9 bases from J, with 3 bases between. The germline V gene has CDR1 SGHTS and CDR2 YDEGEE. This CDR3 comprises 10 residues. This chain's CDR3 is CASSLWPQHF. The CDR3 nucleotides read TGTGCCAGCAGCTTATGGCCCCAGCATTTT.

The chain couples TRBV28 to TRBJ1-2; 8 bases are a match to TRBD1. This CDR3 is 16 amino acids long. Germline-derived CDR1 and CDR2 are MDHEN and SYDVKM. V lost 7 bases, J lost 6 bases, and 16 bases stayed unmatched. CDR3 nucleotides: TGTGCCAGCATAGGGTGGGGCAGGGGGCTAAATGATGGCTACACCTTC. Residues: CASIGWGRGLNDGYTF.

V gene TRBV6-1 combines with J gene TRBJ2-7; D possibly uses TRBD1 or TRBD2 (5 bases each). The CDR3 runs 15 residues. Trimming removed 7 bases from V and 0 bases from J, with 16 bases in between. Germline V CDR1 and CDR2: MNHNS, SASEGT. The chain's CDR3 is CASTTSLGDSYEQYF. CDR3 DNA: TGTGCCAGCACCACATCCCTGGGGGACTCCTACGAGCAGTACTTC.

V is TRBV4-1 and J is TRBJ1-1; D remains unclear. The germline V and J ends were trimmed by 0 bases and 0 bases, with 2 bases remaining between them. CDR1 MGHRA and CDR2 YSYEKL come from the germline V gene. The CDR3 spans 13 residues. For the CDR3, the DNA is TGCGCCAGCAGCCAAGAATTGAACACTGAAGCTTTCTTT. It codes for CASSQELNTEAFF.

This sequence joins TRBV2 and TRBJ1-1, with 10 positions matching TRBD1. CDR3 size: 15 residues. In germline, CDR1 is SNHLY, CDR2 FYNNEI. The ends lost 5 bases at V and 4 bases at J; junction bases unmatched: 7. CDR3 region: CASSPGTGVPTEAFF. Here the CDR3 DNA reads TGTGCCAGCAGTCCCGGGACAGGGGTGCCCACTGAAGCTTTCTTT.

The V call is TRBV5-1, the J call TRBJ2-5, with 14 bases fitting TRBD2. CDR1 SGHRS and CDR2 YFSETQ come from the germline V gene. J was trimmed by 0 bases and V by 5 bases; bases with no gene match: 3. This CDR3 is 16 amino acids long. Here the CDR3 DNA reads TGCGCCAGCAGGACTAGCGGGGGGGCCTACCAAGAGACCCAGTACTTC. It translates to CASRTSGGAYQETQYF.